This entry describes one TCR beta chain. Its antigen target is currently unknown. No base quality values were provided; no much bigger clone lies one nucleotide off. This sample was taken from a study of T cell responses to AZD1222 COVID-19 vaccine (dated by TCRdb to about 2021). With respect to the entire study: AZD1222 recipients whose second dose came at about 4 weeks and those whose second dose came at about 12 weeks were combined into one group, since spike-specific TCR depth and breadth did not differ between the two schedules. A total of 230 to 250 trial participants underwent TCR sequencing, of whom 200 to 220 received two doses of AZD1222 and about 25 received two doses of the MenACWY control vaccine. Trial participants were enrolled by age into 18-55, 56-69 and 70-plus year subgroups, with about 150, 27 and 61 TCR-sequenced participants respectively.

The sample's time point, from its label and the paper: baseline before first vaccination. Samples from vaccinated people were obtained from the UK trials COV001 and COV002, which included a single-blind randomized controlled phase 2/3 trial of AZD1222 (ChAdOx1 nCoV-19) in healthy adults. For TCRbeta chain sequencing, PBMC samples from trial participants were taken at day 0 and at day 28 after the second dose. CDR3 length: 13 amino acids, cysteine to phenylalanine. This entry keeps only the CDR3 DNA: 39 bases, framed from base 1. For CDR1 and CDR2, the germline V gene lists MNHEY and SVGAGI. V loses 7 bases, J loses 4 bases, and the germline ends lie 10 bases apart. General findings and caveats noted by the study authors: Conclusions about previously exposed vaccinees are limited, since just six AZD1222 recipients were seropositive for SARS-CoV-2 at baseline. The vaccine-associated CD4 TCRs covered the entire spike protein, and the dominant responses fell in regions 160-218 and 743-854. Nearly half of unique spike-specific TCRs reportedly recognized epitopes outside regions mutated in the B.1.351 and B.1.1.7 variants. No day 14 peak-response samples were available, so repertoires were characterized only after the peak T cell response. After two AZD1222 doses, both the breadth and the depth of spike-specific TCRs were significantly higher than at day 0 and than in MenACWY recipients. In the small 56-69-year group, the increase in depth fell short of significance, most likely because of low power. Participants were mostly white British and included more females than males, and it was suggested by the authors that clonal diversity may have been underestimated.

The CDR3 regions of human TCRbeta chains were subjected to immunosequencing. From the authors' description of their analysis: Repertoire TCRs were matched against a reference library of SARS-CoV-2-specific TCRs generated with the MIRA antigen-specificity platform. Breadth meant the fraction of unique TCRs that were SARS-CoV-2-associated, whereas depth meant the fraction of total T cells that were SARS-CoV-2-associated. Using the MIRA data, each spike-specific TCR was assigned both to the spike region to which the TCR was reactive and to a CD4 or CD8 class. Log10-transformed breadth and depth values were compared by one-way ANOVA with Sidak's multiple comparisons tests. The table comes from immuneACCESS by way of TCRdb, which keeps in-frame sequences with V and J called. Part of the clones is missing from these tables; in studies checked, under half for an unresolved V gene and the rest for unknown reasons. V and J calls and clone size are those listed in that table; D and trimming were worked out from the DNA. The table for this sample lists roughly 99,000 clones; more than 75% of them were counted only once. The ten largest clonotypes hold 20% to 25% of the sample.

Sequenced material: peripheral blood, taken on day 0 of AZD1222 vaccination. Recombination joined TRBV6-5 with TRBJ1-4, with the D gene uncertain. The clonotype comes from an adult in good health. The bases read TGTGCCAGCATCGGGGTTAGTAATGAAAAACTGTTTTTT. It codes for CASIGVSNEKLFF.